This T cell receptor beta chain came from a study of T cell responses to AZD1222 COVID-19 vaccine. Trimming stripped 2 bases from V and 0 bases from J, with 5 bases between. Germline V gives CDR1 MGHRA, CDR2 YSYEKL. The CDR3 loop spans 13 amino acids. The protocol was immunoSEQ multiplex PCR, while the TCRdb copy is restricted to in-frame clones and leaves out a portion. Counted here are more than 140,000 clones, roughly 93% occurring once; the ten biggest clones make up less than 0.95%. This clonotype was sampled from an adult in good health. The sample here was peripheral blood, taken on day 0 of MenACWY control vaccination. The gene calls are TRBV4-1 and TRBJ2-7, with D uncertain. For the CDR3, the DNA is TGCGCCAGCAGCCAATCGGCCTCCTACGAGCAGTACTTC. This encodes CASSQSASYEQYF.